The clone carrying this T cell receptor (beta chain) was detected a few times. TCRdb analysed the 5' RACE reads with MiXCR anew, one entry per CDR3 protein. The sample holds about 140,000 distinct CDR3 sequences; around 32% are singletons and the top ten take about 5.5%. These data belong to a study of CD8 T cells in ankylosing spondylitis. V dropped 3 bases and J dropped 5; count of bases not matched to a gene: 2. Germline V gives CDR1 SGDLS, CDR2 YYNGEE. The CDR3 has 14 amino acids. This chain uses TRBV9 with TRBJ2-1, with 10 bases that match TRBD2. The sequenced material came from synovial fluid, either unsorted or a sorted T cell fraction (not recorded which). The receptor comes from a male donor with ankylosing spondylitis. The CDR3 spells CASSASGRNNEQFF. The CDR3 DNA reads TGTGCCAGCAGCGCTAGCGGGAGAAACAATGAGCAGTTCTTC.